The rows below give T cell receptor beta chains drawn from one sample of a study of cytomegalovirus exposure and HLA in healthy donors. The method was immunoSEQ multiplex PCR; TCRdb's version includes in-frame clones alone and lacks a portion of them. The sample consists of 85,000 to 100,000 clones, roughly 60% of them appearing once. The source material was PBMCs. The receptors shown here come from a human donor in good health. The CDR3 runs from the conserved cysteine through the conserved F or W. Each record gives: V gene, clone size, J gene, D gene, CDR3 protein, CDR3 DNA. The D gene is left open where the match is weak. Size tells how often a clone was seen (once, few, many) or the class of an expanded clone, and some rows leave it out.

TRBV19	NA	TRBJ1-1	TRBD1	CASSGGQGFTEAFF	TGTGCCAGTAGCGGGGGACAGGGGTTCACTGAAGCTTTCTTT
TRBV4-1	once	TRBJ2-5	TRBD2	CASSQDLASGAFQETQYF	TGCGCCAGCAGCCAAGATTTGGCTAGCGGGGCCTTTCAGGAGACCCAGTACTTC
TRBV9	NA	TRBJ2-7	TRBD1	CASSPGQSTYEQYF	TGTGCCAGCAGCCCGGGACAGTCGACCTACGAGCAGTACTTC
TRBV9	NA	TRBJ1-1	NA	CASSVWPKNTEAFF	TGTGCCAGCAGCGTATGGCCCAAGAACACTGAAGCTTTCTTT
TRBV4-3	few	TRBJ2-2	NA	CASSQGVRGAAGELFF	TGCGCCAGCAGCCAAGGAGTCAGGGGGGCGGCAGGGGAGCTGTTTTTT
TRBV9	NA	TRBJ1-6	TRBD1	CASSAKQGTNSPLHF	TGTGCCAGCAGCGCCAAACAGGGGACAAATTCACCCCTCCACTTT
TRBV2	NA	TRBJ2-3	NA	CASSEGRVTDTQYF	TGTGCCAGCAGTGAAGGCAGGGTCACAGATACGCAGTATTTT
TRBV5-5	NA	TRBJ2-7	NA	CASRKAGFNPYEQYF	TGTGCCAGCAGAAAGGCGGGATTTAACCCCTACGAGCAGTACTTC
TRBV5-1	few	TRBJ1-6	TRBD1	CASSLGQGSYNSPLHF	TGCGCCAGCAGTCTCGGACAGGGGTCCTATAATTCACCCCTCCACTTT
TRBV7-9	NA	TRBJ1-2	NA	CASSNSGVLGRGYTF	TGTGCCAGCAGCAACTCAGGGGTTTTGGGTCGTGGCTACACCTTC
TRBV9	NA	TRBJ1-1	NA	CASSVVGGGGAEAFF	TGTGCCAGCAGCGTAGTAGGGGGGGGCGGAGCTGAAGCTTTCTTT
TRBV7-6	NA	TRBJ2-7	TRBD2	CASSSATSGGALQYF	TGTGCCAGCAGCTCGGCCACTAGCGGGGGGGCCTTGCAGTACTTC
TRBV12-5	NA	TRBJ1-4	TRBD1	CASGPGGPGEKLFF	TGTGCTAGTGGTCCAGGGGGCCCGGGAGAAAAACTGTTTTTT
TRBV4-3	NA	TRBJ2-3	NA	CASSHTSQVTDTQYF	TGCGCCAGCAGCCACACGAGTCAGGTGACAGATACGCAGTATTTT
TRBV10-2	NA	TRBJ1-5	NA	CASRDTSGQPQHF	TGCGCCAGCCGGGACACGTCCGGGCAGCCCCAGCATTTT
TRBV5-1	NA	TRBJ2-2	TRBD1	CASKDQTGAGTGELFF	TGCGCCAGCAAGGACCAGACAGGGGCAGGGACCGGGGAGCTGTTTTTT
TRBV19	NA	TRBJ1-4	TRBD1	CASSATPGQPSEKLFF	TGTGCCAGTAGTGCAACCCCGGGACAGCCTTCTGAAAAACTGTTTTTT
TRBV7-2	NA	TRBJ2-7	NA	CASSRSSGAYYEQYF	TGTGCCAGCAGCCGATCTAGTGGGGCCTACTACGAGCAGTACTTC
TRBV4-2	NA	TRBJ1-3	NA	CASSQDWQGGFGNTIYF	TGTGCCAGCAGCCAAGACTGGCAGGGAGGTTTTGGAAACACCATATATTTT
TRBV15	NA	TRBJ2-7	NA	CATRLGHSYEQYF	TGTGCCACCAGGCTCGGTCACTCCTACGAGCAGTACTTC
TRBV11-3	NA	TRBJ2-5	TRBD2	CASSLTSVETQYF	TGTGCCAGCAGCTTGACTAGCGTGGAGACCCAGTACTTC
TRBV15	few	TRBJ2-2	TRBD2	CATSRDTGGRTGELFF	TGTGCCACCAGCAGAGATACGGGGGGGCGTACCGGGGAGCTGTTTTTT
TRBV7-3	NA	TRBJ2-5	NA	CASSLTGGQETQYF	TGTGCCAGCAGCTTAACCGGGGGCCAAGAGACCCAGTACTTC
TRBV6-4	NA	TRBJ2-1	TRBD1	CASSLGTGRGEQFF	TGTGCCAGCAGTCTGGGGACAGGGCGCGGTGAGCAGTTCTTC
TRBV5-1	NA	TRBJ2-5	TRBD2	CASSLMSGGGQETQYF	TGCGCCAGCAGCTTGATGAGCGGGGGGGGACAAGAGACCCAGTACTTC
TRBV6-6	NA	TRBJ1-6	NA	CASSYGGGDSPLHF	TGTGCCAGCAGTTATGGAGGGGGGGATTCACCCCTCCACTTT
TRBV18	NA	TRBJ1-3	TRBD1	CASSQTRTGSGNTIYF	TGTGCCAGCTCACAAACCCGGACAGGCTCTGGAAACACCATATATTTT
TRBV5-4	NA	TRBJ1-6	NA	CASSSGHSNSPLHF	TGTGCCAGCAGCTCGGGACATTCGAATTCACCCCTCCACTTT
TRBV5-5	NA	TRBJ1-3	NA	CASSFLSGNTIYF	TGTGCCAGCAGCTTTTTATCTGGAAACACCATATATTTT
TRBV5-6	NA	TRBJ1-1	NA	CASTLGPGWVDTEAFF	TGTGCCAGCACCCTCGGCCCAGGGTGGGTGGATACTGAAGCTTTCTTT
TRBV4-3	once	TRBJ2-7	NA	CASSQDRGQAYEQYF	TGCGCCAGCAGCCAAGACAGGGGCCAAGCCTACGAGCAGTACTTC
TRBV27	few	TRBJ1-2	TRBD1	CASSYRRDRGWGGYTF	TGTGCCAGCTCTTATCGCCGGGACAGGGGTTGGGGTGGCTACACCTTC
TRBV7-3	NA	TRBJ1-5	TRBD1	CASSCPQGAHNQPQHF	TGTGCCAGCAGCTGTCCTCAGGGGGCGCATAATCAGCCCCAGCATTTT
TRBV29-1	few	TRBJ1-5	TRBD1	CSVEGTGGQPQHF	TGCAGCGTTGAGGGGACAGGGGGACAGCCCCAGCATTTT
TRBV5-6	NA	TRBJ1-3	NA	CASSFGRPSGNTIYF	TGTGCCAGCAGCTTTGGGCGTCCCTCTGGAAACACCATATATTTT
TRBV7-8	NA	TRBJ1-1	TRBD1	CASSLEGTGGTEAFF	TGTGCCAGCAGCTTAGAAGGGACAGGGGGCACTGAAGCTTTCTTT
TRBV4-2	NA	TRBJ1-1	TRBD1	CASSRDRDTEAFF	TGTGCCAGCAGCCGTGACAGGGACACTGAAGCTTTCTTT
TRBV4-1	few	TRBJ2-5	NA	CASSHFGGPGETQYF	TGCGCCAGCAGCCATTTCGGGGGGCCGGGGGAGACCCAGTACTTC
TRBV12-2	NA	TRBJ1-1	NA	CASRLGGGEGRAEAFF	TGTGCAAGTCGCTTAGGAGGCGGTGAGGGAAGGGCTGAAGCTTTCTTT
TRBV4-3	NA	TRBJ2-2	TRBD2	CASSQARGVLTGELFF	TGCGCCAGCAGCCAGGCGCGGGGGGTCCTAACCGGGGAGCTGTTTTTT
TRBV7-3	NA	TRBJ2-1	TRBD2	CASSSGGPFNEQFF	TGTGCCAGCAGCTCGGGGGGGCCCTTTAATGAGCAGTTCTTC
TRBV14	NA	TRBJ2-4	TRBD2	CASSALAGLAKNIQYF	TGTGCCAGCAGTGCGCTAGCGGGGCTAGCCAAAAACATTCAGTACTTC
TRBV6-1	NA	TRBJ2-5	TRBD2	CASKRTSGGWETQYF	TGTGCCAGCAAGAGGACTAGCGGGGGATGGGAGACCCAGTACTTC
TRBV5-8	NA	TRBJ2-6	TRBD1	CARDRAWSGANVLTF	TGTGCCCGCGACAGGGCCTGGTCTGGGGCCAACGTCCTGACTTTC
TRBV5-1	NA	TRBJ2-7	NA	CASSLNGASGYEQYF	TGCGCCAGCAGCCTCAATGGGGCCTCCGGGTACGAGCAGTACTTC
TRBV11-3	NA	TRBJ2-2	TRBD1	CASSSQTGPGELFF	TGTGCCAGCAGCTCACAGACAGGGCCCGGGGAGCTGTTTTTT
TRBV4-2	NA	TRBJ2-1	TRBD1	CASSQVEGAHNEQFF	TGTGCCAGCAGCCAAGTTGAGGGGGCCCACAATGAGCAGTTCTTC
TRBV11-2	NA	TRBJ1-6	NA	CASSLDVTYSPLHF	TGTGCCAGCAGCTTAGACGTGACTTATTCACCCCTCCACTTT
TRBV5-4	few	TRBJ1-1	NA	CASSQEGGNTEAFF	TGTGCCAGCAGCCAAGAGGGCGGGAACACTGAAGCTTTCTTT
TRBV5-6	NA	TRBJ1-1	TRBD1	CASSRRGLAMNTEAFF	TGTGCCAGCAGCCGGAGGGGGCTGGCTATGAACACTGAAGCTTTCTTT
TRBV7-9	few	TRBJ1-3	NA	CASSDSAGGNTIYF	TGTGCCAGCAGCGATAGCGCGGGGGGAAACACCATATATTTT
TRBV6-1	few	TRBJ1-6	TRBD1	CASSDRAGWAEVHF	TGTGCCAGCAGCGACAGGGCTGGCTGGGCCGAGGTCCACTTT
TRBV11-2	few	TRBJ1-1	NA	CASSLFTGVGTEAFF	TGTGCCAGCAGCTTATTTACGGGGGTTGGCACTGAAGCTTTCTTT
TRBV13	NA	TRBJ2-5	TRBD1	CASSRRTGIGETQYF	TGTGCCAGCAGCCGCCGGACAGGGATCGGGGAGACCCAGTACTTC
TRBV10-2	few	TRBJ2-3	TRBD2	CASRPAGGTQYF	TGCGCCAGCAGACCTGCGGGAGGTACGCAGTATTTT
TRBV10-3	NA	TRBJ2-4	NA	CAISEVLDSNIQYF	TGTGCCATCAGTGAAGTCCTGGACAGCAACATTCAGTACTTC
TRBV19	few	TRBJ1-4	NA	CASRDGSAGNEKLFF	TGTGCCAGTAGGGATGGTTCGGCAGGGAATGAAAAACTGTTTTTT
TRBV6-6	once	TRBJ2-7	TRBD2	CASRPTSGGSYEQYF	TGTGCCAGCAGGCCTACTAGCGGGGGGTCCTACGAGCAGTACTTC